This record covers a single TCR beta chain. Its specificity is unknown. The data are from a study of tumor-infiltrating lymphocytes in localized non-small cell lung cancer. Study-wide results and caveats: Tumors had more T cell infiltration than uninvolved lung, per TCRbeta sequencing and CD3 counts.

Data came from immunoSEQ multiplex PCR; TCRdb stores just in-frame clones and leaves some out. The sample contains 15,000 to 20,000 clones, approximately 70% of which appear only once. The CDR3 is 11 amino acids. Germline V gene data show CDR1 as MNHEY and CDR2 as SVGAGI. Trimming shortened V by 7 bases and J by 3 bases, and 7 bases separated the two germline ends. The gene calls are TRBV6-5 and TRBJ2-7; D is possibly TRBD1 (5 bases). The material sequenced was lung tumor tissue. The sequence was collected from a human donor with non-small cell lung cancer. In DNA form, the CDR3 reads TGTGCCAGCACTGACAGCTACGAGCAGTACTTC. Amino acids: CASTDSYEQYF.